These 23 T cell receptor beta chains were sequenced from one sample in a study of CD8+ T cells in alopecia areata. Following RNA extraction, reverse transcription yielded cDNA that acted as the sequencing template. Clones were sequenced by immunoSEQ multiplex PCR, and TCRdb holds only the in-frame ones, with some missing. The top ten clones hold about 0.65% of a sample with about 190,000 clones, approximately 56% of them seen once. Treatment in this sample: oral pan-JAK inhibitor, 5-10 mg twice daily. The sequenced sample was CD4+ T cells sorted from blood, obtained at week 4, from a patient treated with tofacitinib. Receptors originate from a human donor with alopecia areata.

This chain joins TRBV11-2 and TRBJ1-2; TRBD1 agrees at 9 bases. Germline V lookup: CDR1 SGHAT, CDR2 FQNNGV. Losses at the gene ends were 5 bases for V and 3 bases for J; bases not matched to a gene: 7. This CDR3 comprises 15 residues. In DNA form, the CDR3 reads TGTGCCAGCAGCGTAAACAGGGGGCTCGACTATGGCTACACCTTC. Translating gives CASSVNRGLDYGYTF.

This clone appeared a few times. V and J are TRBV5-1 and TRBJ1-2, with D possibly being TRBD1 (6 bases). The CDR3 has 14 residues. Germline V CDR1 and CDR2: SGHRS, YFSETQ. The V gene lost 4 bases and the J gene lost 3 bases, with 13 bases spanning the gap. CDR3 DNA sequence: TGCGCCAGCAGCACCCAACAGGGACACTATGGCTACACCTTC. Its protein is CASSTQQGHYGYTF.

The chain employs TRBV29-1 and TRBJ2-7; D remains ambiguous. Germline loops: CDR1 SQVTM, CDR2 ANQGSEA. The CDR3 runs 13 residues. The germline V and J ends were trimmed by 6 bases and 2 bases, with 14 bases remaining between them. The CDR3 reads CSVQAGPPYEQYF. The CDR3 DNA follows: TGCAGCGTGCAGGCCGGGCCCCCCTACGAGCAGTACTTC.

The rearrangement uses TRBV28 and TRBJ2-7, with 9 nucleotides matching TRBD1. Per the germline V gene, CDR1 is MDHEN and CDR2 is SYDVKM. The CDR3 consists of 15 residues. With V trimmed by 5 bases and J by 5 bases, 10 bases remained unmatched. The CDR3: CASSPPGTGPHEQYF. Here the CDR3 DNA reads TGTGCCAGCAGTCCTCCCGGGACAGGGCCTCACGAGCAGTACTTC. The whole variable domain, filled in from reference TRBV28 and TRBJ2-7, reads DVKVTQSSRYLVKRTGEKVFLECVQDMDHENMFWYRQDPGLGLRLIYFSYDVKMKEKGDIPEGYSVSREKKERFSLILESASTNQTSMYLCASSPPGTGPHEQYFGPGTRLTVT.

In nucleotides, the CDR3 is TGTGCCAGCAGCTTGAGACAGTATGGCTACACCTTC. Protein product: CASSLRQYGYTF. The J gene is TRBJ1-2, the V gene TRBV5-4; a possible D gene is TRBD1 (5 bases). Between the trimmed V and J ends, which lost 1 base and 5 bases, there was a span of 6 bases. Germline V gives CDR1 SGHNT, CDR2 YYREEE (reference sequence). The CDR3 totals 12 residues.

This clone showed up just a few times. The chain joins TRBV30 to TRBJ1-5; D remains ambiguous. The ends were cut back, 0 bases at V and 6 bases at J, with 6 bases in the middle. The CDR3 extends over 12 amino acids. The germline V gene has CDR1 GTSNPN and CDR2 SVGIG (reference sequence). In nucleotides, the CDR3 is TGTGCCTGGAGTGTATGGGGTCAGCCCCAGCATTTT. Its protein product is CAWSVWGQPQHF.

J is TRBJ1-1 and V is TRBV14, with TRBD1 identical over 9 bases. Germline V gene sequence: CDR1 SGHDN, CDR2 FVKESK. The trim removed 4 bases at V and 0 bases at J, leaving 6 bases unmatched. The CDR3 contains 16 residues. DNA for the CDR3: TGTGCCAGCAGCCGCTGGACAGGGGTCTTGAACACTGAAGCTTTCTTT. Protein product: CASSRWTGVLNTEAFF.

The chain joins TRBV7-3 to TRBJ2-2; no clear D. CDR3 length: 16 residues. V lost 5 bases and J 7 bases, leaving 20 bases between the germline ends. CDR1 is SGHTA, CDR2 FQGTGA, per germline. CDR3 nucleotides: TGTGCCAGCAGCCAAGGTCCGGGCTACCCGCTCGGGGAGCTGTTTTTT. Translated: CASSQGPGYPLGELFF. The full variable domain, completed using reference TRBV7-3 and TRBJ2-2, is GAGVSQTPSNKVTEKGKYVELRCDPISGHTALYWYRQSLGQGPEFLIYFQGTGAADDSGLPNDRFFAVRPEGSVSTLKIQRTERGDSAVYLCASSQGPGYPLGELFFGEGSRLTVL.

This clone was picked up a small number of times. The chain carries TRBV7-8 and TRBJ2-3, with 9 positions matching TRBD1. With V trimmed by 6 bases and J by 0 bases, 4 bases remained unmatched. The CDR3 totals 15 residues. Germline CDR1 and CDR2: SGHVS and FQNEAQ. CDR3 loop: CASSKGQGSTDTQYF. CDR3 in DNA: TGTGCCAGCAGTAAAGGACAGGGGAGCACAGATACGCAGTATTTT.

DNA of the CDR3: TGCGCCAGCAGCCAAGGTACTGAAGCTTTCTTT. It codes for CASSQGTEAFF. This chain uses TRBV4-3 with TRBJ1-1; D uncertain. There are 11 residues in the CDR3. Germline-derived CDR1 and CDR2 are LGHNA and YSLEER. Trimming left V 1 base short and J 5 bases short, with 2 bases between.

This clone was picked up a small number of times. For the CDR3, the DNA is TGTGCCTGGAGTTCTACTAGCGCACCGGCCTTCTTC. Protein: CAWSSTSAPAFF. The rearrangement joins TRBV30 to TRBJ2-1; TRBD2 matches at 7 bases. CDR3 size: 12 residues. V lost 2 bases, J lost 16 bases, and 11 bases stayed unmatched. Germline CDR1 GTSNPN, CDR2 SVGIG (reference sequence).

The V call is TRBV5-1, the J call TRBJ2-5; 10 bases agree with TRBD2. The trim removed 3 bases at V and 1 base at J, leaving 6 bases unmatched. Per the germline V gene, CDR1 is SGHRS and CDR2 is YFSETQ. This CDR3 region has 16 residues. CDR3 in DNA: TGCGCCAGCAGCTCCAGACTAGCGGGCTTCCAAGAGACCCAGTACTTC. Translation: CASSSRLAGFQETQYF.

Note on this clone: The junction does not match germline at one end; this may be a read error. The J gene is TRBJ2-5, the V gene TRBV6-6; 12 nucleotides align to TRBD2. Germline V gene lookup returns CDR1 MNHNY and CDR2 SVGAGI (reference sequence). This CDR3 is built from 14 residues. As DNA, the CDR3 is TGTGCCAGCGGACGGACTAGCGGGGAAGAGGCCCAGTACTTC. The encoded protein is CASGRTSGEEAQYF.

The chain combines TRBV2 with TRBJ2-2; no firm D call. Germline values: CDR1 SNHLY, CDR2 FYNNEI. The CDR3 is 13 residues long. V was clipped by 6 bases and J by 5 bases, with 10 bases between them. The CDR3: CASREIVTGELFF. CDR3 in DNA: TGTGCCAGCAGGGAGATAGTAACCGGGGAGCTGTTTTTT.

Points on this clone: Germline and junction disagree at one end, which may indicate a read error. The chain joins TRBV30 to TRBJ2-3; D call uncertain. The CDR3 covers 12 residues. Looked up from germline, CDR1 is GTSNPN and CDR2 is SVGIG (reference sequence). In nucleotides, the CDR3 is TGTGCCTGGAGTGTACTTGGGAATACGCGGTATTTT. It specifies CAWSVLGNTRYF.

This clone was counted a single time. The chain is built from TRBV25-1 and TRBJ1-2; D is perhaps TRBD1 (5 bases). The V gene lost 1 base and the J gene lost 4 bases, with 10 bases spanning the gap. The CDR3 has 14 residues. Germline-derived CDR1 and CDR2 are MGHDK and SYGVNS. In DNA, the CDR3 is TGTGCCAGCAGTGAATGGGGGTCGGGCTATGGCTACACCTTC. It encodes CASSEWGSGYGYTF.

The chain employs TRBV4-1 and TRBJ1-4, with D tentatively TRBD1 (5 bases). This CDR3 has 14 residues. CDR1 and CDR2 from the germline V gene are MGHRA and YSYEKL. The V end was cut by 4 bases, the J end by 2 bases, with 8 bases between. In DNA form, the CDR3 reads TGCGCCAGCAGCCTGACAGCTACTAATGAAAAACTGTTTTTT. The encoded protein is CASSLTATNEKLFF.

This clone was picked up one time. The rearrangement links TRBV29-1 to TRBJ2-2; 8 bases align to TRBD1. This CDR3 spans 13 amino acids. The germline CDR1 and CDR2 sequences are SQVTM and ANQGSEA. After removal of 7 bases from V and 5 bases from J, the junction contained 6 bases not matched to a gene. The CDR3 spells CSADTGGTGELFF. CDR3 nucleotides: TGCAGCGCTGATACAGGGGGGACCGGGGAGCTGTTTTTT.

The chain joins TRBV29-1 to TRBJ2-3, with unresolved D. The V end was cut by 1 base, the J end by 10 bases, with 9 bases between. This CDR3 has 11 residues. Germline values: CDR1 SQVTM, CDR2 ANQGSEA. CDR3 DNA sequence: TGCAGCGTTGAAGCTTCGCTAGCGCAGTATTTT. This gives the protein CSVEASLAQYF.

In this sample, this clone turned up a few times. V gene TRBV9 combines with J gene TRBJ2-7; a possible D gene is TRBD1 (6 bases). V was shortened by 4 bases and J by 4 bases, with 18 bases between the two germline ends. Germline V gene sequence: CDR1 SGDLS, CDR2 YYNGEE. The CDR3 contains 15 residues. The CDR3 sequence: CASSPTGFSSYEQYF. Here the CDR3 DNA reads TGTGCCAGCAGCCCCACAGGGTTCTCATCTTACGAGCAGTACTTC.

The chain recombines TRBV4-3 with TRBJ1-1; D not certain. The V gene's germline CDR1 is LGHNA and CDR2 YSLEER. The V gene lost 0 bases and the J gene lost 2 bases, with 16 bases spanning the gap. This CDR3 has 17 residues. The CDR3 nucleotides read TGCGCCAGCAGCCAAGATGACGGTGCCAGAGGAAACACTGAAGCTTTCTTT. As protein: CASSQDDGARGNTEAFF.

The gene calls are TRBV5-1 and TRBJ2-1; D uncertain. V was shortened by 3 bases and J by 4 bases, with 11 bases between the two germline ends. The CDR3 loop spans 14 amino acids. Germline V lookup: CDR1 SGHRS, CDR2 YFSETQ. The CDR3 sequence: CASSSDTNYNEQFF. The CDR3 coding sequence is TGCGCCAGCAGCTCAGACACCAATTACAATGAGCAGTTCTTC.

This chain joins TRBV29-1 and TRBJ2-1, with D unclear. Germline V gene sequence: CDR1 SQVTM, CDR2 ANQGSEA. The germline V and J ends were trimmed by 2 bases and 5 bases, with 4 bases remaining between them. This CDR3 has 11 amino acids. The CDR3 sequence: CSVEPDNEQFF. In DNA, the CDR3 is TGCAGCGTTGAACCCGACAATGAGCAGTTCTTC.